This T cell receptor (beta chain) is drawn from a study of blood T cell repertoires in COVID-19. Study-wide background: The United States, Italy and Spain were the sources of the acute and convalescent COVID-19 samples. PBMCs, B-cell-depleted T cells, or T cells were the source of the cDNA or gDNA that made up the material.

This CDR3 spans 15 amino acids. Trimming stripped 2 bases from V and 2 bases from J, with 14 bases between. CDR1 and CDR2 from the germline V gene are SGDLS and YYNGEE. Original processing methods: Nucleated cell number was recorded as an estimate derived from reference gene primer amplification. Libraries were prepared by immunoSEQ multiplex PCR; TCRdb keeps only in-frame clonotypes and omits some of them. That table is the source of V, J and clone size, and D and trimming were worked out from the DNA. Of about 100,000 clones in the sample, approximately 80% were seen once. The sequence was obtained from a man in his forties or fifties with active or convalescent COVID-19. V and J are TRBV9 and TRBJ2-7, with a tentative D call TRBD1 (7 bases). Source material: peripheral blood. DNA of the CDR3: TGTGCCAGCAGCGTCGGGGGCCAGGGGGCCTACGAGCAGTACTTC. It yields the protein CASSVGGQGAYEQYF.